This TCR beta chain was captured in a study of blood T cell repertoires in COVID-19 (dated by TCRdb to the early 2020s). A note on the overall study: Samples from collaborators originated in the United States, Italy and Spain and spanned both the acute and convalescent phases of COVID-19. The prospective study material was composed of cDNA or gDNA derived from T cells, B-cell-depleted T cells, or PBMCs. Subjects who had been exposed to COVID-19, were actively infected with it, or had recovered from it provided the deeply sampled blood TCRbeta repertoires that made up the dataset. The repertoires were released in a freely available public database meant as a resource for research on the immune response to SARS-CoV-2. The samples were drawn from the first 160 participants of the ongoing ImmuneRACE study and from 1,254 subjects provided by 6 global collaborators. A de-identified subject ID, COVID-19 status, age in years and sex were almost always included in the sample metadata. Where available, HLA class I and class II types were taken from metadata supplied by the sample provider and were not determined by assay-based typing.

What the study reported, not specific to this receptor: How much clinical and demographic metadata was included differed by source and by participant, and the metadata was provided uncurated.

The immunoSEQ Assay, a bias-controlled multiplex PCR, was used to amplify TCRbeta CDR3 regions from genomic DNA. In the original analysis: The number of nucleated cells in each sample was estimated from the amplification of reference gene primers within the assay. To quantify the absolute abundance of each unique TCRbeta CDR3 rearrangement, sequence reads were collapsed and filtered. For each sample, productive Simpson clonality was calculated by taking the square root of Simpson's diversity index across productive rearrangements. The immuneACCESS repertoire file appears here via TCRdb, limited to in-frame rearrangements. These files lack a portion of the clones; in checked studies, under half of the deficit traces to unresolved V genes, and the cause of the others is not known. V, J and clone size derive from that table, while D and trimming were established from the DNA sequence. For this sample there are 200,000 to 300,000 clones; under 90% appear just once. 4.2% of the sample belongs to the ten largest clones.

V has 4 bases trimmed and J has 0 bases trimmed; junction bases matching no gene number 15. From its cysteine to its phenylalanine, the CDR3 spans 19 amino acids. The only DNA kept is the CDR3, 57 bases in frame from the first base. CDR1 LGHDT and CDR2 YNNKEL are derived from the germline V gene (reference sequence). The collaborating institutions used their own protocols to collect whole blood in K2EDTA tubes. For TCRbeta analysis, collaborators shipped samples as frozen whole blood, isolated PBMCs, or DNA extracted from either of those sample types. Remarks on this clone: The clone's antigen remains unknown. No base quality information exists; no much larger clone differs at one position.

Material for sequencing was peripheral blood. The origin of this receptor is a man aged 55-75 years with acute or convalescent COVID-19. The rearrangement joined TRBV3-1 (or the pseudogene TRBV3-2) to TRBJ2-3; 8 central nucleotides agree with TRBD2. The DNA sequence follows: TGTGCCAGCAGCCCCTCTCCCTTCCTTAGCGGGGCTAGCACAGATACGCAGTATTTT. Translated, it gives CASSPSPFLSGASTDTQYF.